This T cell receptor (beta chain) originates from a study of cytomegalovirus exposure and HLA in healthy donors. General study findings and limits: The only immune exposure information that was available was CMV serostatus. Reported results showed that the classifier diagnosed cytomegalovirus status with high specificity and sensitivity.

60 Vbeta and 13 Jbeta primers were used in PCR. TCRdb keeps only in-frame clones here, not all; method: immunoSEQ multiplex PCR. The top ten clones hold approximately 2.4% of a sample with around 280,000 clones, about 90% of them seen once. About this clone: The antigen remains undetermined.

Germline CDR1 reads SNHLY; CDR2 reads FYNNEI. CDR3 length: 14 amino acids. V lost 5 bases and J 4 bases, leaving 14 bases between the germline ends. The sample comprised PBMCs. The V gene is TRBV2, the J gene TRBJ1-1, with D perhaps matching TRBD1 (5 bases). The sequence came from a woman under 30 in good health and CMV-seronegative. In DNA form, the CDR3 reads TGTGCCAGCAGTCGCGGGGCTCCTCGCACTGAAGCTTTCTTT. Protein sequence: CASSRGAPRTEAFF.